This TCR beta chain was recovered during a study of Graves' ophthalmopathy and Graves' hyperthyroidism. Study-level findings and limits: A model built from 13 signatures distinguished ophthalmopathy from stable hyperthyroidism with approximately 89% sensitivity and approximately 80% specificity. Most clonotypes expanded in thyroid above 0.001 frequency were present in blood too. Prediction of ophthalmopathy progression reached around 71% sensitivity and approximately 74% specificity.

Amplified material comprised TCR beta CDR3 regions derived from RNA transcripts. Amplification began with first-round RT-PCR using HTBI primers, then second-round multiplex PCR was performed. MiXCR, run by TCRdb on the multiplex PCR reads, gives a single entry per CDR3 protein. The table has about 220,000 distinct CDR3 sequences, roughly 21% seen once. Concerning this clonotype itself: Its antigen is not known.

The CDR3 is 16 amino acids. From germline, CDR1 is MNHEY and CDR2 SVGEGT. The junction had 7 bases not matched to a gene; V was cut back by 4 bases and J by 3 bases. The sequence was collected from a woman between 45 and 65 years old with Graves' ophthalmopathy. This sequence joins TRBV6-2 or TRBV6-3 and TRBJ2-3, with TRBD1 identical over 10 bases. Sequenced material: peripheral blood. CDR3 bases: TGTGCCAGCAGTTGGGACAGGGGCTTGAAGACAGATACGCAGTATTTT. Protein: CASSWDRGLKTDTQYF.